These T cell receptor beta chains were read from a single sample in a study of blood T cell repertoires in COVID-19. TCRdb's table, derived via immunoSEQ multiplex PCR, lists solely in-frame clones and lacks some. Of 150,000 to 200,000 clones listed, around four fifths are singletons. Specimen: peripheral blood. The receptors shown here come from a man between 65 and 80 years old with acute or convalescent COVID-19. CDR3s include the opening cysteine and the closing phenylalanine or tryptophan. The D gene is left open where the match is weak. Rows may omit the clone size; those that give it use once, few, many or a size class.

D gene	V gene	clone size	J gene	CDR3 DNA	CDR3 protein
-	TRBV28	-	TRBJ1-2	TGTGCCAGCAGTTTTGGGGGGGCCTATGGCTACACCTTC	CASSFGGAYGYTF
-	TRBV19	few	TRBJ1-5	TGTGCCAGTAGTCCGCCGGTTAGAGCAGGGATAAGTTTTATTCGGCCCCAGCATTTT	CASSPPVRAGISFIRPQHF
TRBD1	TRBV28	-	TRBJ1-3	TGTGCCAGCAGTTTAGCCGACAGGGTCTCTGGAAACACCATATATTTT	CASSLADRVSGNTIYF
-	TRBV2	few	TRBJ1-2	TGTGCCAGCAGTCAAAGGGGCTATGGCTACACCTTC	CASSQRGYGYTF
-	TRBV3-1/TRBV3-2	-	TRBJ1-1	TGTGCCAGCAGCCAAGGACAGGTAGTGAAGGCTTTCTTT	CASSQGQVVKAFF
-	TRBV7-9	-	TRBJ2-3	TGTGCCAGCAGCTTAGCGAGGACAGATCGCTATACGCAGTATTTT	CASSLARTDRYTQYF
TRBD1	TRBV7-6	-	TRBJ2-7	TGTGCCAGCAGCTTAACCGGGACAGGGTCTACGTTTTGGGGCTCCTACGAGCAGTACTTC	CASSLTGTGSTFWGSYEQYF
-	TRBV6-5	-	TRBJ1-3	TGTGCCAGCAGCAAGGGGGGGTCTGGAAACACCATATATTTT	CASSKGGSGNTIYF
-	TRBV2	-	TRBJ2-7	TGTGCCAGCAGTGAAGGGGCGCCTACCTCCTACGAGCAGTACTTC	CASSEGAPTSYEQYF
TRBD1	TRBV5-6	-	TRBJ1-4	TGTGCCAGCAGCCGACCGGGACAGGGAGATGAAAAACTGTTTTTT	CASSRPGQGDEKLFF
TRBD2	TRBV5-6	few	TRBJ2-1	TGTGCGCGAGGAGTGGGACTAGGTGTTAACAATGAGCAGTTCTTC	CARGVGLGVNNEQFF
-	TRBV3-1/TRBV3-2	once	TRBJ1-3	TGTGCCAGCAGCCAAGGGATAAGAGGATCCTCTGGAAACACCATATATTTT	CASSQGIRGSSGNTIYF
TRBD2	TRBV18	-	TRBJ2-1	TGTGCCAGCTCACCCCGAGGACTAGGCTACAATGAGCAGTTCTTC	CASSPRGLGYNEQFF
-	TRBV3-1/TRBV3-2	few	TRBJ2-2	TGTGCCAGCACGGACTATAACTCGAACACCGGGGAGCTGTTTTTT	CASTDYNSNTGELFF
TRBD1	TRBV5-6	-	TRBJ1-4	TGTGCCAGCAGCTACAGGGGGCTTACTAATGAAAAACTGTTTTTT	CASSYRGLTNEKLFF
-	TRBV12-3/TRBV12-4	-	TRBJ1-1	TGTGCCAGCAGTTTCGGACAACTTGAAGCTTTCTTT	CASSFGQLEAFF
TRBD2	TRBV5-1	-	TRBJ2-2	TGCGCCAGCAGCTTGGGAGCGGGGGTACACACCGGGGAGCTGTTTTTT	CASSLGAGVHTGELFF
TRBD1	TRBV5-8	-	TRBJ1-2	TGTGCCAGCAGCTGGACAGGCTCTATCTATGGCTACACCTTC	CASSWTGSIYGYTF
TRBD2	TRBV11-2	-	TRBJ2-5	TGTGCCAGCAGCGGGGGGGAAGAGACCCAGTACTTC	CASSGGEETQYF
-	TRBV7-8	-	TRBJ2-7	TGTGCCAGCAGCCACCCTACGTACGAGCAGTACTTC	CASSHPTYEQYF
-	TRBV6-2/TRBV6-3	once	TRBJ2-1	TGTGCCAGCAGTTATCGGGACAATGAGCAGTTCTTC	CASSYRDNEQFF
-	TRBV30	-	TRBJ1-4	TGTGCCTGGAGTTTACTCCTTGGACCGGGGGGCAATGAAAAACTGTTTTTT	CAWSLLLGPGGNEKLFF
-	TRBV2	-	TRBJ2-7	TGTGCCAGCAGCGTAGGAGCCTCCCACGCTCACGAGCAGTACTTC	CASSVGASHAHEQYF
-	TRBV7-3	-	TRBJ2-1	TGTGCCAGCACCCTAACAGGGGGACTAAACAATGAGCAGTTCTTC	CASTLTGGLNNEQFF
-	TRBV9	-	TRBJ1-3	TGTGCCAGCAGCGTAGATGGGGGGGCAAGAAACACCATATATTTT	CASSVDGGARNTIYF
TRBD1	TRBV2	-	TRBJ2-1	TGTGCCAGCAGTGAGGACAGGGGCGGCTACAATGAGCAGTTCTTC	CASSEDRGGYNEQFF
TRBD2	TRBV19	-	TRBJ2-5	TGTGCCAGTATGGTCGGGGGGGCGTCGCAGACCCAGTACTTC	CASMVGGASQTQYF
TRBD1	TRBV7-2	-	TRBJ1-4	TGTGCCAGCAGCACAGGACAGGCGCGTTCTAATGAAAAACTGTTTTTT	CASSTGQARSNEKLFF
TRBD1	TRBV4-2	-	TRBJ1-1	TGTGCCAGCAGCCAAGTGGGGCAGGGGGCCGGTGAAGCTTTCTTT	CASSQVGQGAGEAFF
-	TRBV19	-	TRBJ2-7	TGTGCCAGTAGTATAGCACTAGCTCATACCTACGAGCAGTACTTC	CASSIALAHTYEQYF
-	TRBV5-6	-	TRBJ1-5	TGTGCCAGCAGCTTGCTCTGGGAGGGCAATCAGCCCCAGCATTTT	CASSLLWEGNQPQHF
-	TRBV13	-	TRBJ1-2	TGTGCCAGCAGCTTAGGCGGGGTGGATAACTATGGCTACACCTTC	CASSLGGVDNYGYTF
TRBD1	TRBV29-1	-	TRBJ2-5	TGCAGCGTTGACGACAACAGGGGTATGGGGACCCAGTACTTC	CSVDDNRGMGTQYF
TRBD1	TRBV24-1	-	TRBJ2-7	TGTGCCACCAGTGATGAAGGGACAGGGTACCTCTACGAGCAGTACTTC	CATSDEGTGYLYEQYF
TRBD1	TRBV9	-	TRBJ1-3	TGTGCCAGCAGCGGCCAGGGGGCAATTGGAAACACCATATATTTT	CASSGQGAIGNTIYF
TRBD1	TRBV5-1	-	TRBJ1-6	TGCGCCAGCAGCTTGGAGCAGGGGGTCCCTTCACCCCTCCACTTT	CASSLEQGVPSPLHF
TRBD1	TRBV28	-	TRBJ1-1	TGTGCCAGCAGTTTATGGGAGGGGGCTAAAGACACTGAAGCTTTCTTT	CASSLWEGAKDTEAFF
TRBD1	TRBV27	-	TRBJ1-2	TGTGCCAGCGGACAGGGAAACTTGGGCTACACCTTC	CASGQGNLGYTF
-	TRBV9	-	TRBJ1-5	TGTGCCAGCAGCCGGGAGCCCGGGATCAATCAGCCCCAGCATTTT	CASSREPGINQPQHF
-	TRBV11-3	-	TRBJ2-1	TGTGCCAGCAGCCTTAGCTCAAGGATATTCGATGAGCAGTTCTTC	CASSLSSRIFDEQFF
-	TRBV6-5	-	TRBJ1-3	TGTGCCAGCACGCGGGACCCGGACGGAAACACCATATATTTT	CASTRDPDGNTIYF
TRBD1	TRBV14	-	TRBJ1-2	TGTGCCAGCAGCCAAGAGAAGAATGACAGGGGGTACTATGGCTACACCTTC	CASSQEKNDRGYYGYTF
-	TRBV6-5	-	TRBJ2-3	TGTGCCAGCAGCCTAGCGACCGGCACAGATACGCAGTATTTT	CASSLATGTDTQYF